The entry below describes one T cell receptor (beta chain). This receptor's antigen is unknown. Qualities for individual bases were not recorded, and no much larger clone is one base off. The treatment or condition label on this specimen signifies: in vitro stimulation with specific CMV peptide epitopes to enrich CMV-specific T cells. This entry comes from a study of T cell repertoires in cytomegalovirus infection (dated by TCRdb to between 2019 and 2020). Regarding the complete study: The peptide stimulations were aimed at well-studied HLA-B-restricted epitopes as well as recently identified HLA-C-restricted CMV epitopes, whose presentation resists viral immunomodulation. Donor HLA type was relevant to the analysis, because carriage of CMV infection together with the matching HLA type was indicated by public TCR beta signatures.

The full study reports these points: The ex vivo response was dominated by HLA-C-restricted CMV-specific TCR beta clonotypes, which also provided the single most frequent clonotype in two of eight donors. Carriers of CMV infection plus the relevant HLA type were discriminated by the cumulative frequency of public TCR beta family members in the study cohort and in an independent roughly 400-donor cohort.

Sequencer: Illumina HiSeq 1500. The public reads were run again by TCRdb, first through fastp at Q25 and then through MiXCR, and only productive beta chains were kept. Each CDR3 protein gets just one entry, which takes the most common genes and DNA from the rows behind it. The sample includes about 69,000 distinct CDR3 sequences, with 25% to 30% observed a single time. Of the sample, 59% is held by the ten largest clones. V is pared back by 0 bases and J by 4 bases, with 15 bases lying between the germline termini. CDR1 and CDR2 were assigned from the germline V gene as MGHRA and YSYEKL. The CDR3 starts with the cysteine, ends with the phenylalanine, and has 16 residues. The retained sequence is limited to the CDR3, 48 bases, with the frame set at the first base.

This specimen consisted of CD8+ T cells from cultured PBMCs, obtained from culture after CMV antigen stimulation. The sequence derives from a human donor in good health (CMV status not recorded). Some clones in this sample may be carry-over from other donors' samples. The chain joins TRBV4-1 to TRBJ1-2, with the D segment identity uncertain. The DNA sequence is as follows: TGCGCCAGCAGCCAAGACCCGCCTCTACCAGCCTATGGCTACACCTTC. It codes for CASSQDPPLPAYGYTF.